The clone carrying this T cell receptor beta chain was counted only a few times. Looked up from germline, CDR1 is SGHRS and CDR2 is YFSETQ. This CDR3 comprises 14 residues. V was cut by 3 bases and J by 3 bases, with 13 bases left in between. TCRdb itself ran the RT-PCR reads through MiXCR, one entry per CDR3 protein. The table lists 550,000 to 750,000 distinct CDR3 sequences, 13% to 15% of them singletons, with 3.6% in the top ten. The sequencing sample was made of memory CD4+ T cells from blood. V usage is TRBV5-1 and J usage is TRBJ2-7; D is perhaps TRBD1 or TRBD2 (5 bases each). The sequence derives from a female donor in good health, serving as a healthy control. CDR3 region: CASSYRDGGYEQYF. DNA for the CDR3: TGCGCCAGCAGCTACCGGGACGGCGGCTACGAGCAGTACTTC.